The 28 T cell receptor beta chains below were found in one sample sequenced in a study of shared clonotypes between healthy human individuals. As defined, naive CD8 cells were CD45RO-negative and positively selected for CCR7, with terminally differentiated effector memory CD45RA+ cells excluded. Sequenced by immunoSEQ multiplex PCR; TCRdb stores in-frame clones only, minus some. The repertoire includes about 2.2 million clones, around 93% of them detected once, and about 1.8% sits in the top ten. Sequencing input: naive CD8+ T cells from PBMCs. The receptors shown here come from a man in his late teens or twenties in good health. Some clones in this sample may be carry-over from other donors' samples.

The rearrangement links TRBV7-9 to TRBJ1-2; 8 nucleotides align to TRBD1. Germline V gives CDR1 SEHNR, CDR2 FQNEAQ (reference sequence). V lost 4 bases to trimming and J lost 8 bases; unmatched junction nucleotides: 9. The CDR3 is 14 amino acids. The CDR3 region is CASSYPTGDKGYTF. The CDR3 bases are TGTGCCAGCAGCTATCCGACAGGGGATAAGGGCTACACCTTC.

CDR3 in amino acids: CASSNSLGGQETQYF. Written as DNA, the CDR3 is TGTGCCAGCAGCAACTCCCTTGGGGGGCAAGAGACCCAGTACTTC. The rearrangement joins TRBV28 to TRBJ2-5; tentatively, D is TRBD2 (6 bases). V gave up 6 bases and J gave up 2 bases, with 16 bases separating them. The germline V gene encodes CDR1 MDHEN and CDR2 SYDVKM. This CDR3 is built from 15 residues.

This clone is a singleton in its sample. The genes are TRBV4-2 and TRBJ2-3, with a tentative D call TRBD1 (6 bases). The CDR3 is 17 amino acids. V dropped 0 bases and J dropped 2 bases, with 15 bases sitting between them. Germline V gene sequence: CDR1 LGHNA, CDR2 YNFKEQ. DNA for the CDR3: TGTGCCAGCAGCCAAGAAAGGGCAGGGGTCTCCACAGATACGCAGTATTTT. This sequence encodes CASSQERAGVSTDTQYF.

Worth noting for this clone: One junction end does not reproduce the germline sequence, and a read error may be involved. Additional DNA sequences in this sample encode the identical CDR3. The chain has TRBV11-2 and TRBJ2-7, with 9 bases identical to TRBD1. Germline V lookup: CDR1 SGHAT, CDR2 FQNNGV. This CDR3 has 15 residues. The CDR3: CASSLTGGWSYEQYF. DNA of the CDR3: TGCGCCAGCAGCTTAACAGGGGGCTGGTCCTACGAGCAGTACTTC.

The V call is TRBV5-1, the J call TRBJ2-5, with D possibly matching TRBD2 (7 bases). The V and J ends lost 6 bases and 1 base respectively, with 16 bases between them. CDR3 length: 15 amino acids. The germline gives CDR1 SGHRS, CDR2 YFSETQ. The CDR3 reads CASNLRGGRQETQYF. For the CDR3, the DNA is TGCGCCAGCAACCTGAGGGGGGGGCGCCAAGAGACCCAGTACTTC.

This chain's CDR3 is CASSSRTAGDLNQPQHF. As DNA, the CDR3 is TGTGCCAGCAGCTCCCGGACAGCAGGGGACCTCAATCAGCCCCAGCATTTT. The chain couples TRBV7-9 to TRBJ1-5, with a possible D match to TRBD1 (6 bases). There are 17 residues in the CDR3. V lost 4 bases and J 3 bases, leaving 19 bases between the germline ends. Germline loops: CDR1 SEHNR, CDR2 FQNEAQ (reference sequence).

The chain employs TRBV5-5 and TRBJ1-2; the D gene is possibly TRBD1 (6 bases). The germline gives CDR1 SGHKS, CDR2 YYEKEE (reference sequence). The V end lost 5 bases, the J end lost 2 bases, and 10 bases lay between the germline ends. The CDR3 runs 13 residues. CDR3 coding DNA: TGTGCCAGCAGGTGGGGGCCGAACTATGGCTACACCTTC. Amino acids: CASRWGPNYGYTF.

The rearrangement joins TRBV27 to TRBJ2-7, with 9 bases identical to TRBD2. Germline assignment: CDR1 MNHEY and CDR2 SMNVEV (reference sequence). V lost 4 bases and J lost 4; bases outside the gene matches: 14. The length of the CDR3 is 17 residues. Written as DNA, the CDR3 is TGTGCCAGCAGTTCTACCGCCCCGAGCGGGAGGAGATACGAGCAGTACTTC. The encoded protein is CASSSTAPSGRRYEQYF.

CDR3 nucleotides: TGTGCCAGCAGTGAAGGGATGGGACCTGCCCGAAACACCGGGGAGCTGTTTTTT. Translating gives CASSEGMGPARNTGELFF. The chain uses TRBV6-1 and TRBJ2-2; D could derive from TRBD1 or TRBD2 (5 bases each). Trimming pared 1 base from V and 2 bases from J, leaving 17 bases between. The germline gives CDR1 MNHNS, CDR2 SASEGT. The CDR3 has 18 amino acids.

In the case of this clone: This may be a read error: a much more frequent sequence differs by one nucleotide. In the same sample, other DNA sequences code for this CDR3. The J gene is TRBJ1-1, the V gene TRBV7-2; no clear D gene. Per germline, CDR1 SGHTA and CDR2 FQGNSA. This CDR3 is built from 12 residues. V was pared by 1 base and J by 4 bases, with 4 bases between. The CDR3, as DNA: TGTGCCAGCAGCTTAGGGAGCACTGAAGCTTTCTTT. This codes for CASSLGSTEAFF.

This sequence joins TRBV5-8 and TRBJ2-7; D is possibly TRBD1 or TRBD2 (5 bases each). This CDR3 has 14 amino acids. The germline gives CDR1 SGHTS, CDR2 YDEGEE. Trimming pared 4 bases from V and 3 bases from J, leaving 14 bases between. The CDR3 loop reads CASSPEDKIYEQYF. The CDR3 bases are TGTGCCAGCAGCCCGGAGGACAAAATCTACGAGCAGTACTTC.

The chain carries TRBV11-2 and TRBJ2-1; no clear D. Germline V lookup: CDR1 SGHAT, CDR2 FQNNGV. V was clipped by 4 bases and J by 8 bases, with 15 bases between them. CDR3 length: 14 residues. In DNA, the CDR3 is TGTGCCAGCAGCTCTAGGGCACAATCTTATGAGCAGTTCTTC. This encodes CASSSRAQSYEQFF.

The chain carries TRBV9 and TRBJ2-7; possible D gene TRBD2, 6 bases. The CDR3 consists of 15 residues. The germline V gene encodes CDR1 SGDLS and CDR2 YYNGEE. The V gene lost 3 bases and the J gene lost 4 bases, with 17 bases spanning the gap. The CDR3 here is CASSAEGRLEYEQYF. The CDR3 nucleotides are TGTGCCAGCAGCGCCGAGGGGAGGTTGGAATACGAGCAGTACTTC.

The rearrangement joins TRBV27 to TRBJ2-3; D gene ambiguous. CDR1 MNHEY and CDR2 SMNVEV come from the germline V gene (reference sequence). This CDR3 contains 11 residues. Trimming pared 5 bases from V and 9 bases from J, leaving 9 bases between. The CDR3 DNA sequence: TGTGCCAGCAGTCACGGCCTCACGCAGTATTTT. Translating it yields CASSHGLTQYF.

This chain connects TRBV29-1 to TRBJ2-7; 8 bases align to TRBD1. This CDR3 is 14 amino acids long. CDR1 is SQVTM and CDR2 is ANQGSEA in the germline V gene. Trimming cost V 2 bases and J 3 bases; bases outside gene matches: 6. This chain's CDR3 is CSVERTGLVYEQYF. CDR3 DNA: TGCAGCGTTGAACGGACAGGGTTAGTCTACGAGCAGTACTTC.

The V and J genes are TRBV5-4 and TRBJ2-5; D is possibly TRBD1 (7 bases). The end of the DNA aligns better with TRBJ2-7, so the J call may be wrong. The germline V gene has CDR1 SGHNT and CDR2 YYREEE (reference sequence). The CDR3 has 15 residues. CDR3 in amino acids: CASTRQGLPSYEQYF. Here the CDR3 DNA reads TGTGCCAGCACCCGACAGGGACTGCCCTCCTACGAGCAGTACTTC.

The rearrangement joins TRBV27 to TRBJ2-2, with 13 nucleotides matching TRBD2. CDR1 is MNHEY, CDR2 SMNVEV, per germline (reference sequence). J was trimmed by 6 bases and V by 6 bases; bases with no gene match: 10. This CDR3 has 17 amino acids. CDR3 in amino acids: CASSHPGLAGMAGELFF. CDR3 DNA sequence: TGTGCCAGCAGCCACCCGGGACTAGCGGGAATGGCCGGGGAGCTGTTTTTT.

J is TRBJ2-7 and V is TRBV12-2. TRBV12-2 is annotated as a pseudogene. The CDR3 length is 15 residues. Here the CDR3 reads CASRAGARGPYEQYF. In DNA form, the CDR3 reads TGTGCAAGTCGCGCTGGAGCCCGGGGGCCCTACGAGCAGTACTTC.

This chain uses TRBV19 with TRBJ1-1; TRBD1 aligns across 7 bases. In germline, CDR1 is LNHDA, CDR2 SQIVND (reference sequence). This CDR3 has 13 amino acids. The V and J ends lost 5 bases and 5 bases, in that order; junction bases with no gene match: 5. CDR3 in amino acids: CASSEHRGTEAFF. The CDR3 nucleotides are TGTGCCAGTAGTGAACACAGGGGAACTGAAGCTTTCTTT. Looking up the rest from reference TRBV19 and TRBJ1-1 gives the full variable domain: DGGITQSPKYLFRKEGQNVTLSCEQNLNHDAMYWYRQDPGQGLRLIYYSQIVNDFQKGDIAEGYSVSREKKESFPLTVTSAQKNPTAFYLCASSEHRGTEAFFGQGTRLTVV.

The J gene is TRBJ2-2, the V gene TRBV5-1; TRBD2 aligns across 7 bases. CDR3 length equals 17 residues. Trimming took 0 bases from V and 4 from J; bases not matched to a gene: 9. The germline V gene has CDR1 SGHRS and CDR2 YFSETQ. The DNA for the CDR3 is TGCGCCAGCAGCTTGGCCGCCCGGGCGGGAGTCACCGGGGAGCTGTTTTTT. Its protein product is CASSLAARAGVTGELFF.

The CDR3 loop reads CASSPIQAAPFREQYF. Here the CDR3 DNA reads TGTGCCAGCAGCCCAATACAGGCAGCCCCCTTTCGCGAGCAGTACTTC. V usage is TRBV27 and J usage is TRBJ2-7; D is possibly TRBD1 (5 bases). The germline V and J ends were trimmed by 6 bases and 6 bases, with 24 bases remaining between them. CDR1 is MNHEY, CDR2 SMNVEV, per germline (reference sequence). The CDR3 runs to 16 residues.

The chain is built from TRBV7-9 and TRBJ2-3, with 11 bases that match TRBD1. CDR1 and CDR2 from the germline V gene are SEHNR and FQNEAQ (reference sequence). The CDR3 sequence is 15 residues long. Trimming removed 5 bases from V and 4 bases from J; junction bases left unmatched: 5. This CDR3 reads CASSPRDRGSDTQYF. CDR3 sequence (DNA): TGTGCCAGCAGCCCCCGGGACAGGGGGTCAGATACGCAGTATTTT.

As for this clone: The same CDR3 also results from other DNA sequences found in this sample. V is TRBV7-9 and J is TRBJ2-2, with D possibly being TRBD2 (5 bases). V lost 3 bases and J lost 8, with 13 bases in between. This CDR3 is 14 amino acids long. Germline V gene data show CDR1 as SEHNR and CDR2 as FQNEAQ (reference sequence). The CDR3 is CASSFGGGVGELFF. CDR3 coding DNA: TGTGCCAGCAGCTTTGGAGGCGGCGTGGGGGAGCTGTTTTTT.

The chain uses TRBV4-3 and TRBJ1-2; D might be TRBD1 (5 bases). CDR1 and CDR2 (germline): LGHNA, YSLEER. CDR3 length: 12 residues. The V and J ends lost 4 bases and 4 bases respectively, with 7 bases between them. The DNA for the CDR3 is TGCGCCAGCAGCCCCGGGGCCTATGGCTACACCTTC. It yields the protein CASSPGAYGYTF.

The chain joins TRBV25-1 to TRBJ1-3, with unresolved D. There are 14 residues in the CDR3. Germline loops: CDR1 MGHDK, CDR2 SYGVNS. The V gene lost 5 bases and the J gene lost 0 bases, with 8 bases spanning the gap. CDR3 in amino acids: CASSPIGSGNTIYF. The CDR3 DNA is TGTGCCAGCAGTCCCATAGGCTCTGGAAACACCATATATTTT.

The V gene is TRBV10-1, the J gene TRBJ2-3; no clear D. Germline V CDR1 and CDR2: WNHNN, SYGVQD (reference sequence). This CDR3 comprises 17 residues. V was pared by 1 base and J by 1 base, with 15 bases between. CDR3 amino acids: CASSEYGLAGRTDTQYF. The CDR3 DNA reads TGCGCCAGCAGTGAGTACGGCCTGGCCGGGCGCACAGATACGCAGTATTTT.

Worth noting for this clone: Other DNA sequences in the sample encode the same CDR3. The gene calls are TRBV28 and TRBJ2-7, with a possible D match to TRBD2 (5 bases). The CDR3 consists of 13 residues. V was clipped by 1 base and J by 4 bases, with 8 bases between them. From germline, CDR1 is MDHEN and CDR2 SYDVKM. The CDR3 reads CASSLSGLYEQYF. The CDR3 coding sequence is TGTGCCAGCAGTTTATCGGGGTTATACGAGCAGTACTTC.

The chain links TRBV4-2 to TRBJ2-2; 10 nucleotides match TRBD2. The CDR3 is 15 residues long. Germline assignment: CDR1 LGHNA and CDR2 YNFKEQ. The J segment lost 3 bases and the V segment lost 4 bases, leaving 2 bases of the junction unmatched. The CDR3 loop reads CASSRGLADTGELFF. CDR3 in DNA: TGTGCCAGCAGCCGCGGACTAGCGGACACCGGGGAGCTGTTTTTT.